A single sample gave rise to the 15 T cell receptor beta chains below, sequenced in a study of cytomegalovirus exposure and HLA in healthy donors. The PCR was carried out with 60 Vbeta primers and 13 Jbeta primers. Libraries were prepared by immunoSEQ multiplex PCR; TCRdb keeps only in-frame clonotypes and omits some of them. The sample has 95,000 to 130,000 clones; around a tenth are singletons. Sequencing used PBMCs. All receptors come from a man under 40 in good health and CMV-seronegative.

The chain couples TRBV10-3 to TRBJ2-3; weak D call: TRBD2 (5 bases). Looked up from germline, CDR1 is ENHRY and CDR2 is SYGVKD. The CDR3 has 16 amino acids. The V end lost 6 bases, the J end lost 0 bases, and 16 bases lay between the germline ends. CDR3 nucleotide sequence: TGTGCCATCAGCCAGTCGAGGGCAGCTAGCACAGATACGCAGTATTTT. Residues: CAISQSRAASTDTQYF.

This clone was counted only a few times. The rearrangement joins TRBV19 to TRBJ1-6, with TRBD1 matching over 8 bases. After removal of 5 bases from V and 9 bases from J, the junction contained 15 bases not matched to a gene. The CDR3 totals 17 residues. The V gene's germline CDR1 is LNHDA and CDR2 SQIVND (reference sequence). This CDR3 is CASSSGTGSSRGSPLHF. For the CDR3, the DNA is TGTGCCAGTAGTTCCGGGACAGGATCTTCTAGAGGTTCACCCCTCCACTTT. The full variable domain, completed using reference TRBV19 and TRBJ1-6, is DGGITQSPKYLFRKEGQNVTLSCEQNLNHDAMYWYRQDPGQGLRLIYYSQIVNDFQKGDIAEGYSVSREKKESFPLTVTSAQKNPTAFYLCASSSGTGSSRGSPLHFGNGTRLTVT.

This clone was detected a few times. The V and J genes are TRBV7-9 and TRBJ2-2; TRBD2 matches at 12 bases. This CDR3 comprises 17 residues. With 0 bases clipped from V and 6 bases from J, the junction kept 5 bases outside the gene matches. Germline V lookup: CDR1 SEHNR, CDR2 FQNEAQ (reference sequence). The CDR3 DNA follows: TGTGCCAGCAGCTTAGCAGCACTAGCGGGGGGCGCCGGGGAGCTGTTTTTT. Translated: CASSLAALAGGAGELFF.

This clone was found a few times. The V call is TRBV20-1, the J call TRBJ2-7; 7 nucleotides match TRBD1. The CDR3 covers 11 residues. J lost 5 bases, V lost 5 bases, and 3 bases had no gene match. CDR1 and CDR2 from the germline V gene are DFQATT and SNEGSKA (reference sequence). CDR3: CSADRENEQYF. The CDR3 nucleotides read TGCAGTGCTGACAGGGAGAACGAGCAGTACTTC.

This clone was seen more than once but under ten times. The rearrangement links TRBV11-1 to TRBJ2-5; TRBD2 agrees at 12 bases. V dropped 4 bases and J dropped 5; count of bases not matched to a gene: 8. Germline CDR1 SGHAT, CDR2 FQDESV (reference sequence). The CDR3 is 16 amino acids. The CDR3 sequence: CASSSWTSGTLETQYF. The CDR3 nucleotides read TGTGCCAGCAGCTCCTGGACTAGCGGGACGTTGGAGACCCAGTACTTC.

The chain's CDR3 is CASRRRETGGSKRGNQPQHF. Here the CDR3 DNA reads TGTGCAAGTCGCCGCAGAGAGACAGGGGGCAGTAAAAGGGGCAATCAGCCCCAGCATTTT. The J gene is TRBJ1-5, the V gene TRBV12-2; the table assigns TRBD1, which was not confirmed against the DNA. TRBV12-2 counts as a pseudogene. The CDR3 is 20 residues long.

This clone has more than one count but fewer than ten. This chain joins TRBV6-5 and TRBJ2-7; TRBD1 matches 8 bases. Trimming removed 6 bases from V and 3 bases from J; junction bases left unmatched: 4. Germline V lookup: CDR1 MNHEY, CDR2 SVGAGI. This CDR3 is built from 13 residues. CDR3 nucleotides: TGTGCCAGCAGCACACAGGGGGTCTACGAGCAGTACTTC. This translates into CASSTQGVYEQYF.

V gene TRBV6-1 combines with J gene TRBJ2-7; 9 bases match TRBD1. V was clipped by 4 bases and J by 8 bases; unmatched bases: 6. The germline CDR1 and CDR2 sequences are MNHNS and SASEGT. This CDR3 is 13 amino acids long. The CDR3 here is CASSVMDRGQQYF. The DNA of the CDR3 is TGTGCCAGCAGTGTGATGGACAGGGGTCAGCAGTACTTC.

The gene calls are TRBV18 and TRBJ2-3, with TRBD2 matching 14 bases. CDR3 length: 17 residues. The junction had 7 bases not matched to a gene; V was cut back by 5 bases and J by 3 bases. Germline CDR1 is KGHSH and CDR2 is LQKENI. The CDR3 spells CASSSGTSGSGTDTQYF. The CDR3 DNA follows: TGTGCCAGCTCATCCGGGACTAGCGGGAGTGGTACAGATACGCAGTATTTT.

The CDR3 spells CAWFSTENYGYTF. CDR3 coding DNA: TGTGCCTGGTTTTCGACGGAGAACTATGGCTACACCTTC. The chain combines TRBV30 with TRBJ1-2; D is ambiguous. CDR3 length equals 13 residues. Per the germline V gene, CDR1 is GTSNPN and CDR2 is SVGIG (reference sequence). V gave up 5 bases and J gave up 2 bases, with 12 bases separating them.

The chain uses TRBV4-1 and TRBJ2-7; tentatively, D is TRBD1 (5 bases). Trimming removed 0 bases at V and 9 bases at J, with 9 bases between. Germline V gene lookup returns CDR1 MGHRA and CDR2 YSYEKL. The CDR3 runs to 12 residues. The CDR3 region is CASSQDGAVQYF. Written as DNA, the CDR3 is TGCGCCAGCAGCCAAGATGGGGCAGTGCAGTACTTC.

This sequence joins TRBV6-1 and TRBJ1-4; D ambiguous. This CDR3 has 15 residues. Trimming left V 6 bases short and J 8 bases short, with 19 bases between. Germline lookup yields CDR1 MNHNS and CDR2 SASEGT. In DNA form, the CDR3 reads TGTGCCAGCAGCCCCCGAGACAAGAGAATCGAAAAACTGTTTTTT. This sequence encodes CASSPRDKRIEKLFF.

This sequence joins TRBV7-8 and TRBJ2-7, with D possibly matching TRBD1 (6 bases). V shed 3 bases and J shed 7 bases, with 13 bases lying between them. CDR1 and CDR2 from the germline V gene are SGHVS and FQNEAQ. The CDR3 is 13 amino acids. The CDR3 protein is CASSLTQGLEQYF. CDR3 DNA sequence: TGTGCCAGCAGCTTGACCCAGGGGTTGGAGCAGTACTTC.

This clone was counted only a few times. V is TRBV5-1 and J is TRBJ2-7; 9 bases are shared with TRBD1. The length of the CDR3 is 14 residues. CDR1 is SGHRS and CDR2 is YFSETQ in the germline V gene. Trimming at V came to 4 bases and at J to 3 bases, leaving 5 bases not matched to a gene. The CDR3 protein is CASSTGTGHYEQYF. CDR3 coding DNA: TGCGCCAGCAGCACCGGGACAGGGCACTACGAGCAGTACTTC.

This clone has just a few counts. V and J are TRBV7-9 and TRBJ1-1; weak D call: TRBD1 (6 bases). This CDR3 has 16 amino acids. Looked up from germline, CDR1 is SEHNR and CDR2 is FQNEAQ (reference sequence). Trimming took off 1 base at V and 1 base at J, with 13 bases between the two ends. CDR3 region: CASSLEGGGRNTEAFF. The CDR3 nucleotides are TGTGCCAGCAGCTTAGAAGGGGGAGGGAGGAACACTGAAGCTTTCTTT.